This T cell receptor (beta chain) was observed in a study of shared clonotypes between healthy human individuals. Method: immunoSEQ multiplex PCR; TCRdb's copy keeps in-frame clones and lacks some. The sample shows about 800,000 clones, just over 95% of them seen only once. The CDR3 is 15 residues long. The ends lost 5 bases at V and 5 bases at J; junction bases unmatched: 11. From germline, CDR1 is SGHVS and CDR2 FQNEAQ. CD45RO-negative, CCR7-selected cells formed the naive CD8 fraction, which excluded terminally differentiated effector memory CD45RA+ cells. Sequencing was carried out using naive CD8+ T cells sorted from blood. The chain joins TRBV7-8 to TRBJ2-7; 8 bases map to TRBD2. The origin of this receptor is a man aged 25-45 years in good health. The CDR3 DNA sequence: TGTGCCAGCAGCCCACGGGCTATTAGCGGGAACGAGCAGTACTTC. It translates to CASSPRAISGNEQYF.